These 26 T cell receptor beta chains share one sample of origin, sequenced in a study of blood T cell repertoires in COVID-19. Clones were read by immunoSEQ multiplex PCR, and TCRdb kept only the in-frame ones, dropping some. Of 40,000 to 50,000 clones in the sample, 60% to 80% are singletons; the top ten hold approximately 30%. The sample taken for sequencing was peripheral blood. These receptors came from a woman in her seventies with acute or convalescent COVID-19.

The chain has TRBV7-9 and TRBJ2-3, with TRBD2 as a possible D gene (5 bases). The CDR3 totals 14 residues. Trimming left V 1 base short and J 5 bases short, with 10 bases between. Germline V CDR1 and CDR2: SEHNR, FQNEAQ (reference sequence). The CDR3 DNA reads TGTGCCAGCAGCTTAGTTTTGGCGGGAGATACGCAGTATTTT. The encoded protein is CASSLVLAGDTQYF. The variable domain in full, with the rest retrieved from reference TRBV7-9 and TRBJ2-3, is DTGVSQNPRHKITKRGQNVTFRCDPISEHNRLYWYRQTLGQGPEFLTYFQNEAQLEKSRLLSDRFSAERPKGSFSTLEIQRTEQGDSAMYLCASSLVLAGDTQYFGPGTRLTVL.

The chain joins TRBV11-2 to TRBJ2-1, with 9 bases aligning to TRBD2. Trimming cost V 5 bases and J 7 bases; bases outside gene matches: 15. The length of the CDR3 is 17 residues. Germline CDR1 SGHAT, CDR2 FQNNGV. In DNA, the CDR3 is TGTGCCAGCAGCCCGGAAGGTAGCGGGGGCGCTGAAAATGAGCAGTTCTTC. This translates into CASSPEGSGGAENEQFF.

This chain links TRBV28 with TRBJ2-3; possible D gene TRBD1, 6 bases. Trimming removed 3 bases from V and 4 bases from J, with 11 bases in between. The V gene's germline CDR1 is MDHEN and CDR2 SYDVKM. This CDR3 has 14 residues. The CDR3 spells CASSLPGVADTQYF. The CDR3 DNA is TGTGCCAGCAGTTTGCCAGGGGTGGCAGATACGCAGTATTTT.

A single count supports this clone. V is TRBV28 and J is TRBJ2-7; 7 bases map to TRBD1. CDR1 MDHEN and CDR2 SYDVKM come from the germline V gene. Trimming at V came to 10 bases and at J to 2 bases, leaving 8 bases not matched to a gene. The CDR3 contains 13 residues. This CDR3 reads CATYRGSTYEQYF. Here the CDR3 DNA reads TGTGCCACCTACAGGGGCTCGACCTACGAGCAGTACTTC.

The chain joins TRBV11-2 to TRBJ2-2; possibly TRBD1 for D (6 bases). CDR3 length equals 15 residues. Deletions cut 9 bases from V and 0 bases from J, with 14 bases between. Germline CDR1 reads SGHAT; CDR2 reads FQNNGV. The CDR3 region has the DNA TGTGCCAGTGGGAGACAGGATGCGAACACCGGGGAGCTGTTTTTT. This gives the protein CASGRQDANTGELFF.

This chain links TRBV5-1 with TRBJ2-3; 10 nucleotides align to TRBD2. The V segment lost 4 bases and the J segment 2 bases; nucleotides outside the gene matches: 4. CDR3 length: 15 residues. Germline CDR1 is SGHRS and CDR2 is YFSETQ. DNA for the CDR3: TGCGCCAGCAGCGCGGGACTAGCGCTCACAGATACGCAGTATTTT. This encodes CASSAGLALTDTQYF.

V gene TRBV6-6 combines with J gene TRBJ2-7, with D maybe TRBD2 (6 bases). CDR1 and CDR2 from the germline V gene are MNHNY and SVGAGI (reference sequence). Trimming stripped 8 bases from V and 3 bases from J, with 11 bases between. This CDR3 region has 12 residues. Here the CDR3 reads CASWGLSYEQYF. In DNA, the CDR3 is TGTGCCAGCTGGGGACTCAGCTACGAGCAGTACTTC.

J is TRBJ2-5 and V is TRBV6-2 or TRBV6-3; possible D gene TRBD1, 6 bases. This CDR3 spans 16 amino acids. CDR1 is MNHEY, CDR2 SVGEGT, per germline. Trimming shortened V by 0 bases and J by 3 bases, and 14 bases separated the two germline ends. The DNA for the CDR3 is TGTGCCAGCAGTTACTCGATGGGGGCTGGAAAAGAGACCCAGTACTTC. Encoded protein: CASSYSMGAGKETQYF.

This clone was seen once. The CDR3 region is CASSLYAGLMETQYF. Written as DNA, the CDR3 is TGTGCCAGCAGCTTGTACGCAGGGTTGATGGAGACCCAGTACTTC. The chain has TRBV7-2 and TRBJ2-5, with D possibly being TRBD1 (5 bases). The CDR3 contains 15 residues. The ends were cut back, 3 bases at V and 5 bases at J, with 16 bases in the middle. Germline V gene data show CDR1 as SGHTA and CDR2 as FQGNSA. The variable domain in full, with the rest retrieved from reference TRBV7-2 and TRBJ2-5, is GAGVSQSPSNKVTEKGKDVELRCDPISGHTALYWYRQSLGQGLEFLIYFQGNSAPDKSGLPSDRFSAERTGGSVSTLTIQRTQQEDSAVYLCASSLYAGLMETQYFGPGTRLLVL.

The CDR3 here is CASSLGHGREKLFF. The CDR3 DNA reads TGTGCCAGCAGTTTGGGACACGGGCGTGAAAAACTGTTTTTT. The chain couples TRBV28 to TRBJ1-4; D might be TRBD1 (6 bases). Trimming left V 3 bases short and J 7 bases short, with 12 bases between. Germline CDR1 reads MDHEN; CDR2 reads SYDVKM. The CDR3 sequence is 14 residues long.

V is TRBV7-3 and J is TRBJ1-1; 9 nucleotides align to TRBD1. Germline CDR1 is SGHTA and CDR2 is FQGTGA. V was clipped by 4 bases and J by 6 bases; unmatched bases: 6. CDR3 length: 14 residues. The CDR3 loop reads CASSSTGGFAEAFF. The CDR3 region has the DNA TGTGCCAGCAGCTCCACAGGGGGCTTCGCTGAAGCTTTCTTT. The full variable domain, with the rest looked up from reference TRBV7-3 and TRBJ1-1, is GAGVSQTPSNKVTEKGKYVELRCDPISGHTALYWYRQSLGQGPEFLIYFQGTGAADDSGLPNDRFFAVRPEGSVSTLKIQRTERGDSAVYLCASSSTGGFAEAFFGQGTRLTVV.

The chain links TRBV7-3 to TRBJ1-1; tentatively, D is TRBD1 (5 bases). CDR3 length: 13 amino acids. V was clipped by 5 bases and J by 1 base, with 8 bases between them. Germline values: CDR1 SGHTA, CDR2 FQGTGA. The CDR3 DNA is TGTGCCAGCAGCCCCGGACAGAACACTGAAGCTTTCTTT. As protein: CASSPGQNTEAFF.

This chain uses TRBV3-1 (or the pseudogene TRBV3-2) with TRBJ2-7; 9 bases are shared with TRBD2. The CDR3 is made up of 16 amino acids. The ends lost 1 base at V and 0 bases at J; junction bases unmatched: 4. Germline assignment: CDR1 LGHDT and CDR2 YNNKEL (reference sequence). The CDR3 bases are TGTGCCAGCAGCCAAGTGGCTAGCGGGATCTCCTACGAGCAGTACTTC. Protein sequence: CASSQVASGISYEQYF.

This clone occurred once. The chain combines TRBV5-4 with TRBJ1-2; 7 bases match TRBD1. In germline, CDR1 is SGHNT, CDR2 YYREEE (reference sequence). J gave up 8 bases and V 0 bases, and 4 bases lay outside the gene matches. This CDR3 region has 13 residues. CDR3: CASSLETGEGYTF. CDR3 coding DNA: TGTGCCAGCAGCTTGGAAACAGGGGAAGGCTACACCTTC.

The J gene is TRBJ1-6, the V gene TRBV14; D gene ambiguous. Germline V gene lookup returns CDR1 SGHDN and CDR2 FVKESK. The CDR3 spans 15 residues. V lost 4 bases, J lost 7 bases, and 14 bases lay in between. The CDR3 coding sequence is TGTGCCAGCAGCCCCCGCTGGGGAGCCAATTCACCCCTCCACTTT. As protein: CASSPRWGANSPLHF.

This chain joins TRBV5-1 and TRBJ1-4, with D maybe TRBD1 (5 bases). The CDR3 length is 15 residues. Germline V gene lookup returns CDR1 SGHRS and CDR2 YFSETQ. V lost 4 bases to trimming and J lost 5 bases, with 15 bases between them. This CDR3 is CASSPGGGKNEKLFF. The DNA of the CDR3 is TGCGCCAGCAGCCCTGGCGGGGGGAAAAATGAAAAACTGTTTTTT.

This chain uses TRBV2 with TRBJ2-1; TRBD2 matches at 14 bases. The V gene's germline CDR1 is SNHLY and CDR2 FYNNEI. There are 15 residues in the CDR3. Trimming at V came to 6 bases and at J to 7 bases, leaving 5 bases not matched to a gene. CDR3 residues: CASRSRTSGRNEQFF. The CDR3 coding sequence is TGTGCCAGCAGAAGCCGGACTAGCGGGAGGAATGAGCAGTTCTTC.

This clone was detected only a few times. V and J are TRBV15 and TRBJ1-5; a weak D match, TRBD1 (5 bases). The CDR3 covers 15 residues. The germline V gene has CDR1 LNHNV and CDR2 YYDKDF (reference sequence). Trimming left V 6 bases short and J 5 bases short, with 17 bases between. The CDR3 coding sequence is TGTGCCACCAGTGCTGACAGTCGGGCTTATCAGCCCCAGCATTTT. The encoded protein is CATSADSRAYQPQHF.

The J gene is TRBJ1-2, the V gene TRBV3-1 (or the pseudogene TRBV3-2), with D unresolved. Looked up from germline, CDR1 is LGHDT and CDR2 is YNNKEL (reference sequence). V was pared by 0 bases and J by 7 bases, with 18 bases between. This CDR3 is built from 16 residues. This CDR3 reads CASSQDLHPAGSGYTF. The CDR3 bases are TGTGCCAGCAGCCAAGATCTTCACCCGGCGGGGTCTGGCTACACCTTC.

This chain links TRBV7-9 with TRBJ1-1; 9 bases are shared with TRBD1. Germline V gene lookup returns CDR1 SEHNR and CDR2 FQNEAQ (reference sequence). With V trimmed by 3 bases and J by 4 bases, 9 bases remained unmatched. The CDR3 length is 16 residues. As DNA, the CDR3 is TGTGCCAGCAGCTTGGACAGGGGTCTAGTGGGCACTGAAGCTTTCTTT. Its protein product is CASSLDRGLVGTEAFF.

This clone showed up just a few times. As DNA, the CDR3 is TGTGCCAGTAGTACCTCCCAGGACAGCGGCTACACCTTC. Protein sequence: CASSTSQDSGYTF. The chain carries TRBV19 and TRBJ1-2; D may be TRBD1 (6 bases). Germline V gene data show CDR1 as LNHDA and CDR2 as SQIVND (reference sequence). This CDR3 has 13 amino acids. Trimming cost V 4 bases and J 8 bases, with 14 bases left between them.

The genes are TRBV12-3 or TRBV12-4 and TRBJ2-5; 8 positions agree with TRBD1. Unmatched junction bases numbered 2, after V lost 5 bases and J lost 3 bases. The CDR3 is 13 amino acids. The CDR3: CASSRGQEETQYF. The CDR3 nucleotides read TGTGCCAGCAGTAGGGGACAGGAAGAGACCCAGTACTTC.

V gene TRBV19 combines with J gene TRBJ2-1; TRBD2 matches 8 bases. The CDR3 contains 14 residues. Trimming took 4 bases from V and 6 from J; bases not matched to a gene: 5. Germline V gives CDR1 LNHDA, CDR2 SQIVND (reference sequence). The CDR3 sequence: CASSRSGRGNEQFF. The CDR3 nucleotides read TGTGCCAGTAGTAGAAGCGGGAGAGGCAATGAGCAGTTCTTC.

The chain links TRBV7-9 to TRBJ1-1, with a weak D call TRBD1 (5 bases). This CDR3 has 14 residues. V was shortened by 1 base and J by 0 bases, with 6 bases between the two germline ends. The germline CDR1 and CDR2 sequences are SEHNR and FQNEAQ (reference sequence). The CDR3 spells CASSLGQMNTEAFF. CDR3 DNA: TGTGCCAGCAGCTTAGGACAGATGAACACTGAAGCTTTCTTT.

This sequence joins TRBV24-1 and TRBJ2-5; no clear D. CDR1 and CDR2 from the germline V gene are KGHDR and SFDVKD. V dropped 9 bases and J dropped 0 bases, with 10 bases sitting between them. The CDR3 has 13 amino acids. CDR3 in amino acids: CATEDQDQETQYF. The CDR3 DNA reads TGTGCCACCGAAGACCAGGACCAAGAGACCCAGTACTTC.

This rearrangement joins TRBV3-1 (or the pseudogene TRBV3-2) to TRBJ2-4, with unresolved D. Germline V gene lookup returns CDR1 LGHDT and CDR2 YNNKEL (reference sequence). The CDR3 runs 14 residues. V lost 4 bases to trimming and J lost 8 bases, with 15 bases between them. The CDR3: CASSLEALSDIQYF. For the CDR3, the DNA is TGTGCCAGCAGCCTAGAAGCCCTCTCTGACATTCAGTACTTC.